This TCR beta chain was sequenced during a study of cytomegalovirus exposure and HLA in healthy donors. Per germline, CDR1 LNHDA and CDR2 SQIVND (reference sequence). V trimming: 8 bases; J trimming: 7 bases; junction bases outside the gene matches: 11. This CDR3 is 15 amino acids long. PCR was performed using 60 Vbeta and 13 Jbeta primers. Profiled with immunoSEQ multiplex PCR; TCRdb holds only in-frame clones, not every one. The table lists around 95,000 clones, about 80% of them singletons. This clone has a handful of counts. Its specificity is not known. Broader study findings: Sequencing likely caused a cluster of highly shared sequence variants. It was assumed in the presence/absence analyses that sequencing depth was roughly uniform across donors. About 87% or about 30% of the time was how often most TCR beta V segments were productive, according to an earlier analysis. With later analysis, a missense DCLRE1C variant became linked to TCR beta V- and J-gene trimming.

Sequencing was carried out using PBMCs. V gene TRBV19 combines with J gene TRBJ2-2; 9 bases line up with TRBD1. The origin of this receptor is a man in his thirties or forties in good health and CMV-seropositive. CDR3 sequence (DNA): TGTGCCAGTCTTACCGGGACAGGGCGAAACGGGGAGCTGTTTTTT. Protein sequence: CASLTGTGRNGELFF.